The 12 T cell receptor beta chains below were found in one sample sequenced in a study of blood T cell repertoires in COVID-19. Sequencing was performed with immunoSEQ multiplex PCR; in TCRdb, only in-frame clones are kept and a portion is missing. This sample yields 100,000 or so clones, of which 70% to 90% are seen a single time; roughly 13% belongs to the top ten. The sample was peripheral blood. These receptors all come from a woman aged 60 to 75 in a cohort sampled during active or convalescent COVID-19.

The V and J genes are TRBV3-1 (or the pseudogene TRBV3-2) and TRBJ1-1, with D unresolved. V gave up 5 bases and J gave up 1 base, with 14 bases separating them. The germline gives CDR1 LGHDT, CDR2 YNNKEL (reference sequence). CDR3 length: 15 amino acids. CDR3 loop: CASSSSLGGNTEAFF. For the CDR3, the DNA is TGTGCCAGCAGCTCCAGTTTGGGAGGGAACACTGAAGCTTTCTTT.

The V gene is TRBV18, the J gene TRBJ1-6; D call uncertain. Trimming shortened V by 2 bases and J by 3 bases, and 8 bases separated the two germline ends. Germline V gives CDR1 KGHSH, CDR2 LQKENI. This CDR3 has 15 residues. The CDR3 loop is CASSPSALYNSPLHF. CDR3 nucleotide sequence: TGTGCCAGCTCACCATCAGCGCTCTATAATTCACCCCTCCACTTT.

The chain joins TRBV11-1 to TRBJ2-5; D call uncertain. V lost 4 bases to trimming and J lost 7 bases, with 10 bases between them. The CDR3 contains 12 residues. Germline CDR1 is SGHAT and CDR2 is FQDESV (reference sequence). The CDR3 bases are TGTGCCAGCAGCTCTGGTACTCCGACCCAGTACTTC. It specifies CASSSGTPTQYF.

The chain employs TRBV11-2 and TRBJ2-5; 7 bases are a match to TRBD1. Germline CDR1 SGHAT, CDR2 FQNNGV. V was pared by 5 bases and J by 4 bases, with 13 bases of the junction left unmatched. This CDR3 has 16 amino acids. CDR3 sequence (DNA): TGTGCCAGCAGCCCGGGCAGGGGGTCCGAGGTAGAGACCCAGTACTTC. As protein: CASSPGRGSEVETQYF.

The chain couples TRBV2 to TRBJ1-5; a weak D match, TRBD1 (5 bases). Looked up from germline, CDR1 is SNHLY and CDR2 is FYNNEI. Trimming shortened V by 1 base and J by 4 bases, and 11 bases separated the two germline ends. The CDR3 is 15 residues long. The CDR3 region has the DNA TGTGCCAGCAGTGAAGTCGCGGGGCCAAATCAGCCCCAGCATTTT. It encodes CASSEVAGPNQPQHF.

This rearrangement joins TRBV10-3 to TRBJ1-3, with TRBD1 as a possible D gene (5 bases). CDR3 length: 15 amino acids. Germline-derived CDR1 and CDR2 are ENHRY and SYGVKD. The V and J ends lost 6 bases and 0 bases respectively, with 12 bases between them. CDR3 protein: CAISALTGSGNTIYF. In DNA, the CDR3 is TGTGCCATCAGCGCACTCACAGGCTCTGGAAACACCATATATTTT.

The chain is built from TRBV10-3 and TRBJ2-7; possible D gene TRBD1, 6 bases. In germline, CDR1 is ENHRY, CDR2 SYGVKD. This CDR3 is built from 12 residues. Trimming took 5 bases from V and 7 from J, leaving 12 bases between them. The CDR3 here is CAISPTGSEQYF. CDR3 bases: TGTGCCATCAGTCCAACAGGGAGTGAGCAGTACTTC.

The chain couples TRBV9 to TRBJ2-7, with TRBD2 matching 11 bases. The germline V gene has CDR1 SGDLS and CDR2 YYNGEE. V lost 6 bases to trimming and J lost 4 bases; unmatched junction nucleotides: 6. The CDR3 is 14 amino acids. CDR3 in DNA: TGTGCCAGCACCCGACTAGCGGGGCAGTACGAGCAGTACTTC. Its translation is CASTRLAGQYEQYF.

This clone showed up just once. The CDR3 loop reads CASSLEDNYNSPLHF. The CDR3 coding sequence is TGCGCCAGCAGCTTGGAGGACAATTATAATTCACCCCTCCACTTT. The chain joins TRBV5-1 to TRBJ1-6; possible D gene TRBD1, 5 bases. Germline loops: CDR1 SGHRS, CDR2 YFSETQ. Between the trimmed V and J ends, which lost 0 bases and 4 bases, there was a span of 8 bases. This CDR3 has 15 amino acids.

The V and J genes are TRBV12-3 or TRBV12-4 and TRBJ1-2, with 7 bases fitting TRBD1. V trimming: 11 bases; J trimming: 3 bases; junction bases outside the gene matches: 9. The CDR3 contains 13 residues. The CDR3 DNA sequence: TGTGCCCAACCTAGCGGGACAGACTATGGCTACACCTTC. Amino acid sequence: CAQPSGTDYGYTF.

This clone occurred once. The V gene is TRBV4-1, the J gene TRBJ1-5, with 11 nucleotides matching TRBD1. CDR1 and CDR2 from the germline V gene are MGHRA and YSYEKL. The CDR3 extends over 19 amino acids. Unmatched junction bases numbered 12, after V lost 3 bases and J lost 2 bases. The CDR3 here is CASSQDRDRGIEGNQPQHF. DNA for the CDR3: TGCGCCAGCAGCCAGGACCGGGACAGGGGGATTGAGGGCAATCAGCCCCAGCATTTT.

V usage is TRBV29-1 and J usage is TRBJ1-5; D possibly corresponds to TRBD1 (6 bases). The CDR3 totals 15 residues. Germline V gene lookup returns CDR1 SQVTM and CDR2 ANQGSEA. Between the trimmed V and J ends, which lost 6 bases and 8 bases, there was a span of 23 bases. CDR3 region: CSVSYITGWTEPQHF. The CDR3 DNA follows: TGCAGCGTCTCTTACATTACAGGGTGGACGGAGCCCCAGCATTTT.